This T cell receptor (beta chain) was found in a study of blood T cell repertoires in COVID-19. Study information: There were acute and convalescent COVID-19 samples, and they came from the United States, Italy and Spain. The cDNA or gDNA used as material had been derived from T cells, B-cell-depleted T cells, or PBMCs.

The CDR3 contains 17 residues. The J segment lost 7 bases and the V segment lost 0 bases, leaving 10 bases of the junction unmatched. In germline, CDR1 is MNHEY, CDR2 SMNVEV (reference sequence). In the authors' workflow: Using reference gene primer amplification, nucleated cell counts were estimated. Profiled with immunoSEQ multiplex PCR; TCRdb holds only in-frame clones, not every one. That table furnishes V, J and clone size, whereas the DNA furnished D and trimming. The sample records just under 40,000 clones, about 89% being singletons. The V gene is TRBV27, the J gene TRBJ2-1; TRBD2 agrees at 9 bases. The sample consisted of peripheral blood. The receptor was derived from a man in his fifties with active or convalescent COVID-19. DNA for the CDR3: TGTGCCAGCAGTTTATCTTGGTGGGTAGCGGGAGAAAATGAGCAGTTCTTC. Protein sequence: CASSLSWWVAGENEQFF.